This TCR beta chain was obtained from a study of blood T cell repertoires in COVID-19. Study context: The United States, Italy and Spain supplied acute and convalescent COVID-19 samples. T cells, B-cell-depleted T cells, or PBMCs provided the cDNA or gDNA that served as material.

As processed by the authors: Using reference gene primer amplification, nucleated cell counts were estimated. The assay was immunoSEQ multiplex PCR, and TCRdb's table has in-frame clones only and misses some. V and J calls plus clone size are reproduced from that table; the DNA served to infer D and trimming. The data show under 50,000 clones, with around nine tenths seen just once and 15% to 20% held by the top ten. There are a few counts of this clone. The CDR3 has 16 amino acids. V shed 3 bases and J shed 0 bases, with 14 bases lying between them. Germline loops: CDR1 ENHRY, CDR2 SYGVKD. This receptor was obtained from a man aged 70-80 years with active COVID-19. This chain connects TRBV10-3 to TRBJ1-1; no firm D call. The sequencing input was peripheral blood. The CDR3 is CAISDLRTGMNTEAFF. DNA of the CDR3: TGTGCCATCAGTGACCTACGGACGGGAATGAACACTGAAGCTTTCTTT.